These 17 T cell receptor beta chains originate from one sample sequenced in a study of tumor-infiltrating T cells and Merkel cell polyomavirus. Study-level background: The T cells studied were KLL-specific CD8+ cells against Merkel polyomavirus.

Here immunoSEQ multiplex PCR was the method, and the copy in TCRdb shows in-frame clones only, minus some. The sample consists of several thousand clones, about four fifths of them appearing once. Immunohistochemistry showed robust Merkel cell polyomavirus Large T antigen staining in every patient's tumor. The material sequenced was tumor tissue. The receptors stem from a man over 45 with Merkel cell carcinoma.

V gene TRBV18 combines with J gene TRBJ2-7, with TRBD1 matching over 9 bases. The CDR3 has 13 residues. Germline V gene data show CDR1 as KGHSH and CDR2 as LQKENI. V lost 3 bases and J lost 3; bases outside the gene matches: 0. In DNA form, the CDR3 reads TGTGCCAGCTCACCGACAGGGGGCTACGAGCAGTACGTC. Translated, it gives CASSPTGGYEQYV.

This chain joins TRBV11-2 and TRBJ1-1; 9 bases align to TRBD1. Germline loops: CDR1 SGHAT, CDR2 FQNNGV. This CDR3 contains 18 residues. Germline trimming cut 4 bases from V and 3 bases from J; bases unmatched to any gene: 15. The CDR3 DNA reads TGTGCCAGCAGCTCCCCGGCAGGGACAGGGATCGTGTACACTGAAGCTTTCTTT. Translation gives CASSSPAGTGIVYTEAFF.

The chain links TRBV5-6 to TRBJ2-3; no firm D call. Germline CDR1 SGHDT, CDR2 YYEEEE. There are 13 residues in the CDR3. The V and J ends lost 4 bases and 2 bases respectively, with 8 bases between them. Written as DNA, the CDR3 is TGTGCCAGCAGCCGGAGATCCACAGATACGCAGTATTTT. Its protein product is CASSRRSTDTQYF. The entire variable domain, with the rest obtained from reference TRBV5-6 and TRBJ2-3, is as follows: DAGVTQSPTHLIKTRGQQVTLRCSPKSGHDTVSWYQQALGQGPQFIFQYYEEEERQRGNFPDRFSGHQFPNYSSELNVNALLLGDSALYLCASSRRSTDTQYFGPGTRLTVL.

V is TRBV11-1 and J is TRBJ1-2; D may be TRBD1 (5 bases). The CDR3 loop spans 17 amino acids. Germline loops: CDR1 SGHAT, CDR2 FQDESV (reference sequence). The germline V and J ends were trimmed by 5 bases and 4 bases, with 23 bases remaining between them. CDR3: CASSTGGEAGKTYGYTF. As DNA, the CDR3 is TGTGCCAGCAGCACCGGGGGTGAGGCTGGAAAGACCTATGGCTACACCTTC.

Here the CDR3 reads CASSIQGQGDTQYF. In DNA, the CDR3 is TGTGCCAGCAGCATCCAGGGACAGGGAGATACGCAGTATTTT. The rearrangement uses TRBV7-8 and TRBJ2-3, with 9 bases lining up with TRBD1. CDR3 length equals 14 residues. Germline V gene data show CDR1 as SGHVS and CDR2 as FQNEAQ. V was clipped by 5 bases and J by 5 bases; unmatched bases: 5.

The gene calls are TRBV18 and TRBJ1-1; the D is unclear. The CDR3 loop spans 15 amino acids. Germline loops: CDR1 KGHSH, CDR2 LQKENI. V lost 3 bases to trimming and J lost 2 bases, with 13 bases between them. The chain's CDR3 is CASSPSPGFNTEAFF. CDR3 in DNA: TGTGCCAGCTCACCGTCACCTGGCTTCAACACTGAAGCTTTCTTT.

The V gene is TRBV6-5, the J gene TRBJ1-1; TRBD1 aligns across 7 bases. Germline CDR1 is MNHEY and CDR2 is SVGAGI. This CDR3 region has 13 residues. Unmatched junction bases numbered 5, after V lost 4 bases and J lost 6 bases. In nucleotides, the CDR3 is TGTGCCAGCAGTTCCCAGGGGGGCCCTGAAGCTTTCTTT. Translating it yields CASSSQGGPEAFF.

This chain joins TRBV5-1 and TRBJ2-7, with D hard to call. The ends were cut back, 4 bases at V and 3 bases at J, with 5 bases in the middle. There are 11 residues in the CDR3. Germline CDR1 SGHRS, CDR2 YFSETQ. The CDR3 reads CASSQNYEQYF. As DNA, the CDR3 is TGCGCCAGCAGCCAAAACTACGAGCAGTACTTC.

The chain carries TRBV6-6 and TRBJ1-1, with D possibly being TRBD1 (5 bases). Germline CDR1 reads MNHNY; CDR2 reads SVGAGI (reference sequence). Trimming took off 6 bases at V and 4 bases at J, with 9 bases between the two ends. The CDR3 contains 12 residues. In nucleotides, the CDR3 is TGTGCCAGCAGCCCAGGGTCCACTGAAGCTTTCTTT. It specifies CASSPGSTEAFF.

V usage is TRBV7-2 and J usage is TRBJ1-4; D gene unclear. CDR1 SGHTA and CDR2 FQGNSA come from the germline V gene. This CDR3 spans 14 amino acids. The V gene lost 3 bases and the J gene lost 4 bases, with 9 bases spanning the gap. The CDR3 region is CASSFRHLNEKLFF. The CDR3 nucleotides are TGTGCCAGCAGCTTCCGACACCTTAATGAAAAACTGTTTTTT.

The V and J genes are TRBV29-1 and TRBJ1-2; a possible D gene is TRBD1 (6 bases). Germline CDR1 SQVTM, CDR2 ANQGSEA. CDR3 length equals 12 residues. The ends were cut back, 6 bases at V and 8 bases at J, with 16 bases in the middle. The CDR3 coding sequence is TGCAGCGTACAGGGTCCATCGGGCGGCTACACCTTC. Protein sequence: CSVQGPSGGYTF.

The genes are TRBV13 and TRBJ2-1; possible D gene TRBD1, 5 bases. V dropped 5 bases and J dropped 8 bases, with 19 bases sitting between them. Germline CDR1 and CDR2: PRHDT and FYEKMQ (reference sequence). The CDR3 loop spans 15 amino acids. The CDR3 is CASSAREGGRDEQFF. In DNA, the CDR3 is TGTGCCAGCAGCGCCAGGGAAGGCGGCAGGGATGAGCAGTTCTTC. The entire variable domain, with the rest obtained from reference TRBV13 and TRBJ2-1, is as follows: AAGVIQSPRHLIKEKRETATLKCYPIPRHDTVYWYQQGPGQDPQFLISFYEKMQSDKGSIPDRFSAQQFSDYHSELNMSSLELGDSALYFCASSAREGGRDEQFFGPGTRLTVL.

Here the CDR3 DNA reads TGTGCCTGGGGGACAGGGGGTATTAGTGAAAAACTGTTTTTT. Its translation is CAWGTGGISEKLFF. V usage is TRBV30 and J usage is TRBJ1-4, with 11 bases fitting TRBD1. The germline V gene has CDR1 GTSNPN and CDR2 SVGIG (reference sequence). The CDR3 spans 14 residues. J gave up 7 bases and V 5 bases, and 6 bases lay outside the gene matches.

This clone was observed a single time. The chain employs TRBV6-1 and TRBJ2-7; 14 bases are shared with TRBD2. This CDR3 is built from 16 residues. The germline V gene has CDR1 MNHNS and CDR2 SASEGT. V shed 3 bases and J 6 bases; nucleotides not matched to a gene: 7. The CDR3 loop reads CASSEWVTSGGGEQYV. CDR3 nucleotide sequence: TGTGCCAGCAGTGAGTGGGTGACTAGCGGGGGGGGCGAGCAGTACGTC.

This clone has a single count. The chain carries TRBV5-1 and TRBJ2-1; 8 bases are shared with TRBD2. The germline CDR1 and CDR2 sequences are SGHRS and YFSETQ. V shed 2 bases, J shed 7 bases, and the junction held 11 bases outside the gene matches. The CDR3 is 16 residues long. CDR3 loop: CASSFGAGGLVNEQFF. The CDR3 DNA is TGCGCCAGCAGCTTCGGTGCGGGGGGCCTTGTGAATGAGCAGTTCTTC.

This clone was seen only once. This sequence joins TRBV7-6 and TRBJ1-1; D not resolved. The CDR3 extends over 15 amino acids. Between the trimmed V and J ends, which lost 0 bases and 4 bases, there was a span of 12 bases. Germline V CDR1 and CDR2: SGHVS, FNYEAQ. CDR3 sequence reads: CASSLAEDGFTEAFF. For the CDR3, the DNA is TGTGCCAGCAGCTTAGCGGAGGACGGTTTCACTGAAGCTTTCTTT.

The chain joins TRBV11-3 to TRBJ2-5; D is perhaps TRBD1 (6 bases). Germline CDR1 and CDR2: SGHNT and YENEEA. The germline V and J ends were trimmed by 5 bases and 5 bases, with 12 bases remaining between them. This CDR3 is built from 13 residues. CDR3 coding DNA: TGTGCCAGCAGCCTGAGGGGGACGGAGACCCAGTACTTC. Protein: CASSLRGTETQYF.